This is a list of T cell receptor beta chains from one sample in a study of regulatory T cells in long-lasting Graves disease. TCRdb passed the multiplex PCR reads through MiXCR, listing each CDR3 protein once. This table holds roughly 500,000 distinct CDR3 sequences, around 12% found once. These sequences were also reported in another study, on T cells in Graves' hyperthyroidism and ophthalmopathy.

This material consisted of peripheral blood mononuclear cells (PBMCs), taken at new diagnosis, from a patient treated with antithyroid drugs. These receptors originate from a woman in her twenties or thirties with Graves disease. Each CDR3 is given with its conserved first and last residue. The D gene is left open where the match is weak.

j_call: TRBJ2-1
v_call: TRBV28
cdr3_length: 15
d_call: TRBD2
cdr3_aa: CASSFRAGGQNEQFF

j_call: TRBJ2-2
v_call: TRBV6-1
cdr3_length: 18
d_call: TRBD2
cdr3_aa: CASSTGTSGRVGTGELFF

j_call: TRBJ1-1
v_call: TRBV6-5
cdr3_length: 13
d_call: NA
cdr3_aa: CASSYSPGLEAFF

j_call: TRBJ1-5
v_call: TRBV9
cdr3_length: 14
d_call: NA
cdr3_aa: CASSYGHGSQPQHF

j_call: TRBJ1-2
v_call: TRBV6-5
cdr3_length: 14
d_call: NA
cdr3_aa: CASSYQPPNYGYTF

j_call: TRBJ2-7
v_call: TRBV3-1
cdr3_length: 15
d_call: NA
cdr3_aa: CASSPSVGVSYEQYF

j_call: TRBJ1-2
v_call: TRBV28
cdr3_length: 15
d_call: NA
cdr3_aa: CASSFGYLSDYGYTF

j_call: TRBJ2-1
v_call: TRBV11-1
cdr3_length: 13
d_call: NA
cdr3_aa: CASNSLTYNEQFF

j_call: TRBJ1-2
v_call: TRBV19
cdr3_length: 14
d_call: NA
cdr3_aa: CASSLQGLHYDYTF

j_call: TRBJ1-2
v_call: TRBV20-1
cdr3_length: 14
d_call: NA
cdr3_aa: CSATLGASGDGYTF

j_call: TRBJ2-1
v_call: TRBV11-2
cdr3_length: 15
d_call: NA
cdr3_aa: CASSLNGSFAPEQFF

j_call: TRBJ1-1
v_call: TRBV30
cdr3_length: 10
d_call: NA
cdr3_aa: CAYGDTEAFF

j_call: TRBJ2-2
v_call: TRBV7-2
cdr3_length: 14
d_call: NA
cdr3_aa: CASSLASQTGELFF

j_call: TRBJ2-1
v_call: TRBV25-1
cdr3_length: 16
d_call: TRBD2
cdr3_aa: CASSEFREAGDNEQFF

j_call: TRBJ1-1
v_call: TRBV20-1
cdr3_length: 11
d_call: NA
cdr3_aa: CSASGSGEAFF

j_call: TRBJ2-2
v_call: TRBV6-1
cdr3_length: 16
d_call: NA
cdr3_aa: CASSEHGNWDAGELFF

j_call: TRBJ1-5
v_call: TRBV27
cdr3_length: 15
d_call: TRBD1
cdr3_aa: CASSLGQGANQPQHF

j_call: TRBJ2-7
v_call: TRBV27
cdr3_length: 15
d_call: NA
cdr3_aa: CASSPFAGLVYEQYF

j_call: TRBJ2-7
v_call: TRBV6-1
cdr3_length: 12
d_call: TRBD1
cdr3_aa: CASSHRGNEQYF